Presented here are 11 T cell receptor beta chains from one specimen sequenced in a study of patients and donors after allogeneic stem cell transplantation. MiXCR was run by TCRdb on the RT-PCR reads, yielding one entry per CDR3 protein. The sample includes 70,000 or so distinct CDR3 sequences, about 26% seen only once; the top ten take around a quarter. The sample was blood, either unsorted or a sorted T cell fraction (not recorded which). Receptors were obtained from a human donor who was either an allogeneic HSCT recipient or a stem cell or donor lymphocyte infusion donor (not recorded which). It is not recorded whose cells these are; they may come from a transplant donor.

This clonotype was detected only a few times. The genes are TRBV20-1 and TRBJ1-1; D unclear. CDR3 length: 14 amino acids. In germline, CDR1 is DFQATT, CDR2 SNEGSKA (reference sequence). V lost 4 bases, J lost 4 bases, and 16 bases lay in between. DNA for the CDR3: TGCAGTGCTACCAAGGACGGGGTTTTCACTGAAGCTTTCTTT. Translation gives CSATKDGVFTEAFF.

V is TRBV20-1 and J is TRBJ1-5; no reliable D call. CDR1 and CDR2 (germline): DFQATT, SNEGSKA (reference sequence). This CDR3 is built from 12 residues. The germline V and J ends were trimmed by 4 bases and 6 bases, with 10 bases remaining between them. Here the CDR3 reads CSATKGIQPQHF. The CDR3 DNA follows: TGCAGTGCTACAAAGGGTATTCAGCCCCAGCATTTT.

This clonotype turned up a few times. The chain recombines TRBV28 with TRBJ2-3; tentatively, D is TRBD1 or TRBD2 (5 bases each). The CDR3 is made up of 15 amino acids. The V end was cut by 5 bases, the J end by 2 bases, with 14 bases between. Germline assignment: CDR1 MDHEN and CDR2 SYDVKM. Here the CDR3 reads CASSPPPGPTDTQYF. In nucleotides, the CDR3 is TGTGCCAGCAGTCCCCCCCCGGGGCCCACAGATACGCAGTATTTT.

The rearrangement uses TRBV12-3 or TRBV12-4 and TRBJ2-5; 8 nucleotides line up with TRBD2. The CDR3 totals 20 residues. Germline trimming cut 6 bases from V and 2 bases from J; bases unmatched to any gene: 23. CDR3 residues: CASRMGFRDTSGGTQETQYF. The CDR3 DNA follows: TGTGCCAGCAGGATGGGGTTCAGGGACACCAGCGGGGGAACTCAAGAGACCCAGTACTTC.

This clonotype occurred a few times. V gene TRBV4-1 combines with J gene TRBJ2-7; perhaps TRBD2 as D (6 bases). Trimming left V 6 bases short and J 2 bases short, with 17 bases between. The length of the CDR3 is 15 residues. Germline values: CDR1 MGHRA, CDR2 YSYEKL. The CDR3 reads CASSFTGGEAYEQYF. The CDR3 nucleotides are TGCGCCAGCAGTTTCACTGGAGGGGAGGCCTACGAGCAGTACTTC.

This clonotype was counted only a few times. The CDR3 reads CASSPRTGNTGELFF. The CDR3 coding sequence is TGCGCCAGCAGCCCCAGGACAGGGAACACCGGGGAGCTGTTTTTT. The chain recombines TRBV5-1 with TRBJ2-2; 7 bases are a match to TRBD1. Germline V lookup: CDR1 SGHRS, CDR2 YFSETQ. The CDR3 covers 15 residues. V lost 4 bases, J lost 1 base, and 4 bases stayed unmatched.

This chain connects TRBV5-1 to TRBJ1-2; no clear D gene. The V end was cut by 0 bases, the J end by 1 base, with 22 bases between. Germline V gene lookup returns CDR1 SGHRS and CDR2 YFSETQ. This CDR3 comprises 19 residues. The CDR3 region has the DNA TGCGCCAGCAGCTTGGACAAAGGACGGCAGCCCGGAAATAACTATGGCTACACCTTC. It translates to CASSLDKGRQPGNNYGYTF.

Ten or more counts support this clonotype. J is TRBJ2-1 and V is TRBV5-6, with D perhaps assigned TRBD1 or TRBD2 (5 bases each). This CDR3 is 12 amino acids long. Germline V gene lookup returns CDR1 SGHDT and CDR2 YYEEEE. V was cut by 0 bases and J by 9 bases, with 7 bases left in between. The chain's CDR3 is CASSLVGGEQFF. For the CDR3, the DNA is TGTGCCAGCAGCTTGGTTGGGGGTGAGCAGTTCTTC.

This clonotype was detected only a few times. The CDR3 DNA sequence: TGTGCCACCAGTGATGCCGGGACAGGGAACACCGGGGAGCTGTTTTTT. It is translated as CATSDAGTGNTGELFF. J is TRBJ2-2 and V is TRBV24-1; 8 nucleotides match TRBD1. Germline CDR1 KGHDR, CDR2 SFDVKD. This CDR3 region has 16 residues. V dropped 3 bases and J dropped 1; count of bases not matched to a gene: 3.

This clonotype has only a few counts. The chain recombines TRBV5-1 with TRBJ2-1; D unclear. The CDR3 runs 13 residues. Trimming removed 2 bases from V and 4 bases from J, with 7 bases in between. Germline loops: CDR1 SGHRS, CDR2 YFSETQ. DNA for the CDR3: TGCGCCAGCAGCTTACAGAGATACAATGAGCAGTTCTTC. Its translation: CASSLQRYNEQFF.

CDR3 loop: CASSLPAGGPGDTQYF. In nucleotides, the CDR3 is TGCGCCAGCAGCTTACCGGCGGGGGGGCCAGGAGATACGCAGTATTTT. V gene TRBV5-1 combines with J gene TRBJ2-3, with 9 bases lining up with TRBD2. The CDR3 sequence is 16 residues long. CDR1 is SGHRS, CDR2 YFSETQ, per germline. V shed 2 bases, J shed 5 bases, and the junction held 9 bases outside the gene matches.